This T cell receptor beta chain was identified during a study of blood T cell repertoires in COVID-19. Study overall: Some COVID-19 samples were acute and others convalescent; all came from the United States, Italy and Spain. PBMCs, B-cell-depleted T cells, or T cells provided the cDNA or gDNA that made up the material.

CDR1 SEHNR and CDR2 FQNEAQ come from the germline V gene (reference sequence). The CDR3 contains 13 residues. Trimming left V 4 bases short and J 3 bases short, with 9 bases between. In the authors' workflow: Reference gene primer amplification yielded estimated nucleated cell counts. Profiling relied on immunoSEQ multiplex PCR, and the TCRdb table lists in-frame clones only, not all of them. The V and J calls and the clone size are those of that table, but D and trimming were determined from the DNA. The data contain about 180,000 clones, approximately 83% of them singletons. The clonotype was recovered from a man aged 50-59 years with active or convalescent COVID-19. The chain has TRBV7-9 and TRBJ1-2, with D unclear. The sequencing sample was made of peripheral blood. The DNA of the CDR3 is TGTGCCAGCAGCTCCGCGGTGGACTATGGCTACACCTTC. It translates to CASSSAVDYGYTF.